There are a few counts of the clone carrying this T cell receptor beta chain. Antigen: not known. Each CDR3 protein gets one entry after TCRdb re-called the multiplex PCR reads with MiXCR. This table has 120,000 to 150,000 distinct CDR3 sequences, around a third appearing once. This specimen belongs to a study of breast tumors, draining lymph nodes, adjacent tissues. From germline, CDR1 is MNHNY and CDR2 SVGAGI (reference sequence). Between the trimmed V and J ends, which lost 5 bases and 3 bases, there was a span of 9 bases. The CDR3 sequence is 13 residues long. Axillary draining lymph nodes of breast cancer patients supplied the node samples. Study results and caveats: Tumors had less TCR diversity than lymph nodes, more than nontumor tissue. Most tumor T cells seemingly derive from lymph node, then expand in tumor. That most tumor T cells come from lymph nodes remained unproven. Luminal-like breast cancer showed significantly higher tumor–nontumor repertoire similarity than basal-like.

Sample: axillary lymph node tissue. This receptor was identified in a female donor with breast cancer. Some clones in this sample may be carry-over from other donors' samples. The chain has TRBV6-6 and TRBJ2-3; D is perhaps TRBD2 (6 bases). The CDR3 sequence: CASSHGGTDTQYF. CDR3 in DNA: TGTGCCAGCAGTCACGGGGGAACAGATACGCAGTATTTT.